One T cell receptor beta chain is described in this entry. What it binds is not known. CDR1 MNHNY and CDR2 SVGAGI come from the germline V gene (reference sequence). V lost 0 bases and J lost 5, with 10 bases in between. The length of the CDR3 is 14 residues. This sample was taken from a study of breast tumors, draining lymph nodes, adjacent tissues. General study points: Tumor TCR diversity was below lymph nodes but above nontumor tissue.

TCRdb ran MiXCR on the multiplex PCR reads and lists one entry per CDR3 protein. Of about 52,000 distinct CDR3 sequences listed, around 40% are singletons. The specimen sequenced was breast tumor tissue. The clonotype originates from a female donor with breast cancer. Some clones in this sample may be carry-over from other donors' samples. This chain connects TRBV6-6 to TRBJ1-1, with D maybe TRBD1 (5 bases). DNA for the CDR3: TGTGCCAGCAGTTACTCTTTGAGGGGAACTGAAGCTTTCTTT. It codes for CASSYSLRGTEAFF.